This TCR beta chain was sequenced during a study of tumor and adjacent non-tumor tissue in lung cancer. Whole-study context: The patients, around 9 men and 5 or 6 women, were roughly 30 to 80 with stage I to III disease. Each sample yielded 4 million to 4.5 million productive TCRbeta reads on average. Study-level results: Shorter survival was associated with higher TCR diversity in tumors. Significantly higher TCR diversity was found in tumor than normal lung.

V lost 3 bases, J lost 4 bases, and 10 bases stayed unmatched. Germline values: CDR1 MGHRA, CDR2 YSYEKL. The CDR3 runs to 19 residues. In the case of this clonotype: The antigen remains undetermined.

RNA was extracted from bulk tissue without any cell sorting. This non-tumor lung sample came from over 3 cm beyond the tumor edge. A modified ARM-PCR protocol with three rounds of nested PCR amplified TCRbeta. TCRdb redid the calling of the multiplex PCR reads with MiXCR, one entry per CDR3 protein. Of fewer than 100,000 distinct CDR3 sequences listed, around 82% were seen once; the top ten hold about a fifth. The sequenced sample was distant non-tumor lung tissue. The receptor's source is a woman between 50 and 59 years old with non-small cell lung cancer. This chain links TRBV4-1 with TRBJ2-1; 15 nucleotides match TRBD2. CDR3 in DNA: TGCGCCAGCAGCCATCCTGGACTAGCGGGAGGGCCAGGATACAATGAGCAGTTCTTC. Amino acid sequence: CASSHPGLAGGPGYNEQFF.